This entry lists 24 T cell receptor beta chains sequenced from one sample in a study of T-cell memory formation after mild COVID-19. TCRdb reanalysed the 5' RACE reads using MiXCR and keeps one entry per CDR3 protein. This sample yields more than 300,000 distinct CDR3 sequences, of which roughly 15% are seen a single time; over 20% belongs to the top ten. Material: PBMCs or a T cell subset sorted from them (not recorded which). The receptors derive from a man aged 18 to 30 who had mild COVID-19 (a few samples of this study predate the infection). Cell type and time point are not known.

The chain is built from TRBV20-1 and TRBJ1-1; D not certain. The ends were cut back, 3 bases at V and 0 bases at J, with 11 bases in the middle. CDR1 and CDR2 from the germline V gene are DFQATT and SNEGSKA (reference sequence). The CDR3 has 14 residues. As DNA, the CDR3 is TGCAGTGCTAGTAGGTCTGGGATGAACACTGAAGCTTTCTTT. Translated, it gives CSASRSGMNTEAFF.

This clonotype was found many times. The rearrangement uses TRBV7-2 and TRBJ2-2, with 7 bases fitting TRBD2. Germline CDR1 reads SGHTA; CDR2 reads FQGNSA. The length of the CDR3 is 16 residues. The ends lost 4 bases at V and 4 bases at J; junction bases unmatched: 9. Written as DNA, the CDR3 is TGTGCCAGCAGCTGGTCCCGACTAGCCCTCACCGGGGAGCTGTTTTTT. It translates to CASSWSRLALTGELFF.

The chain joins TRBV10-3 to TRBJ2-1, with 12 bases that match TRBD2. From germline, CDR1 is ENHRY and CDR2 SYGVKD. This CDR3 has 15 amino acids. The J segment lost 4 bases and the V segment lost 4 bases, leaving 2 bases of the junction unmatched. As DNA, the CDR3 is TGTGCCATCAGTGGGCTAGCGGGGGGGTACAATGAGCAGTTCTTC. Its protein is CAISGLAGGYNEQFF.

As DNA, the CDR3 is TGTGCCAGCAGTGGGCAGGCGGGCCGACACTCCGAGCAGTACTTC. Translation gives CASSGQAGRHSEQYF. The genes are TRBV2 and TRBJ2-7; tentatively, D is TRBD2 (5 bases). Germline V gene lookup returns CDR1 SNHLY and CDR2 FYNNEI. The V and J ends lost 4 bases and 6 bases respectively, with 19 bases between them. The CDR3 extends over 15 amino acids.

The V and J genes are TRBV10-3 and TRBJ2-1, with TRBD2 matching over 7 bases. The CDR3 consists of 12 residues. Trimming at V came to 10 bases and at J to 6 bases, leaving 6 bases not matched to a gene. Looked up from germline, CDR1 is ENHRY and CDR2 is SYGVKD. The CDR3 sequence: CASAGEFNEQFF. The CDR3 nucleotides are TGTGCCAGCGCGGGGGAATTCAATGAGCAGTTCTTC.

This chain connects TRBV12-3 or TRBV12-4 to TRBJ1-5; perhaps TRBD1 as D (5 bases). The CDR3 consists of 13 residues. With 5 bases removed from V and 7 bases from J, the gap between germline ends came to 12 bases. CDR3 DNA: TGTGCCAGCAGTCATGGGGGGGGACAGCCCCAGCATTTT. Translating gives CASSHGGGQPQHF.

This chain links TRBV7-9 with TRBJ2-5; D tentatively reads TRBD1 or TRBD2 (5 bases each). This CDR3 spans 17 amino acids. V was clipped by 5 bases and J by 2 bases, with 21 bases between them. The germline gives CDR1 SEHNR, CDR2 FQNEAQ (reference sequence). The CDR3 sequence is CASSEPPATGGQETQYF. CDR3 coding DNA: TGTGCCAGCAGCGAACCGCCAGCCACAGGAGGACAAGAGACCCAGTACTTC. Combining the CDR3 with reference TRBV7-9 and TRBJ2-5 gives the whole variable domain DTGVSQNPRHKITKRGQNVTFRCDPISEHNRLYWYRQTLGQGPEFLTYFQNEAQLEKSRLLSDRFSAERPKGSFSTLEIQRTEQGDSAMYLCASSEPPATGGQETQYFGPGTRLLVL.

The gene calls are TRBV21-1 and TRBJ1-1. TRBV21-1 is flagged as a pseudogene. The CDR3 totals 18 residues. DNA of the CDR3: TGTGCCAGCAGCAAAGCACAGAAACGGCGTTTCATGAACACTGAAGCTTTCTTT. The encoded protein is CASSKAQKRRFMNTEAFF.

The rearrangement uses TRBV12-3 or TRBV12-4 and TRBJ2-5; 8 bases match TRBD1. The CDR3 loop spans 13 amino acids. J lost 5 bases, V lost 8 bases, and 7 bases had no gene match. The CDR3, as DNA: TGTGCCAGCGCCCAGACAGGGGACGAGACCCAGTACTTC. It yields the protein CASAQTGDETQYF.

The rearrangement links TRBV12-3 or TRBV12-4 to TRBJ1-5, with D perhaps matching TRBD1 (6 bases). Between the trimmed V and J ends, which lost 1 base and 4 bases, there was a span of 11 bases. This CDR3 is built from 15 residues. The CDR3 region is CASSLGTASNQPQHF. As DNA, the CDR3 is TGTGCCAGCAGTTTAGGGACAGCGAGTAATCAGCCCCAGCATTTT.

This sequence joins TRBV10-2 and TRBJ2-1; either TRBD1 or TRBD2 may supply D (6 bases each). V dropped 7 bases and J dropped 0 bases, with 7 bases sitting between them. This CDR3 comprises 13 residues. Germline CDR1 reads WSHSY; CDR2 reads SAAADI. The CDR3: CASTGASYNEQFF. The CDR3 DNA is TGCGCCAGCACGGGGGCCTCCTACAATGAGCAGTTCTTC.

The chain combines TRBV29-1 with TRBJ2-5, with D perhaps being TRBD1 or TRBD2 (5 bases each). Germline V lookup: CDR1 SQVTM, CDR2 ANQGSEA. Trimming removed 5 bases at V and 5 bases at J, with 12 bases between. This CDR3 comprises 12 residues. CDR3 in amino acids: CSVMSGDETQYF. CDR3 DNA sequence: TGCAGCGTTATGAGTGGGGACGAGACCCAGTACTTC.

This clonotype has at least ten counts. V usage is TRBV5-1 and J usage is TRBJ2-3; no reliable D call. Germline assignment: CDR1 SGHRS and CDR2 YFSETQ. There are 14 residues in the CDR3. Trimming removed 0 bases from V and 0 bases from J, with 5 bases in between. Written as DNA, the CDR3 is TGCGCCAGCAGCTTGGGGTCTAGCACAGATACGCAGTATTTT. Encoded protein: CASSLGSSTDTQYF.

There are many counts of this clonotype. This sequence joins TRBV4-1 and TRBJ2-7; D is possibly TRBD2 (6 bases). The CDR3 contains 14 residues. Germline loops: CDR1 MGHRA, CDR2 YSYEKL. Between the trimmed V and J ends, which lost 4 bases and 0 bases, there was a span of 10 bases. The CDR3 region is CASSRRGDSYEQYF. In DNA form, the CDR3 reads TGCGCCAGCAGCCGACGCGGGGACTCCTACGAGCAGTACTTC.

This clonotype appeared a few times. The V and J genes are TRBV5-1 and TRBJ2-5; a possible D gene is TRBD1 (5 bases). V was shortened by 0 bases and J by 8 bases, with 14 bases between the two germline ends. This CDR3 contains 14 residues. Germline assignment: CDR1 SGHRS and CDR2 YFSETQ. This CDR3 reads CASSLGAETETQYF. The DNA for the CDR3 is TGCGCCAGCAGCTTGGGCGCGGAGACAGAAACCCAGTACTTC.

This clonotype appeared a few times. The V gene is TRBV5-4, the J gene TRBJ2-7, with 8 bases that match TRBD1. Germline lookup yields CDR1 SGHNT and CDR2 YYREEE (reference sequence). The CDR3 runs to 16 residues. After removal of 3 bases from V and 5 bases from J, the junction contained 13 bases not matched to a gene. The CDR3 reads CASSWRPGTGWDEQYF. Written as DNA, the CDR3 is TGTGCCAGCAGCTGGCGCCCCGGGACAGGATGGGACGAGCAGTACTTC.

The CDR3 coding sequence is TGCAGCGTCGGAAAGAACACTGAAGCTTTCTTT. Amino acids: CSVGKNTEAFF. V is TRBV29-1 and J is TRBJ1-1; D gene unclear. V shed 6 bases and J shed 1 base, with 6 bases lying between them. CDR1 SQVTM and CDR2 ANQGSEA come from the germline V gene. The CDR3 totals 11 residues. Drawing the rest from reference TRBV29-1 and TRBJ1-1, the complete variable domain is SAVISQKPSRDICQRGTSLTIQCQVDSQVTMMFWYRQQPGQSLTLIATANQGSEATYESGFVIDKFPISRPNLTFSTLTVSNMSPEDSSIYLCSVGKNTEAFFGQGTRLTVV.

A few counts support this clonotype. The chain joins TRBV12-3 or TRBV12-4 to TRBJ2-7; D may be TRBD1 or TRBD2 (5 bases each). Trimming cost V 3 bases and J 2 bases, with 11 bases left between them. This CDR3 spans 14 amino acids. The CDR3 DNA follows: TGTGCCAGCAGTTTTACTCTGGGGGCCTACGAGCAGTACTTC. Protein product: CASSFTLGAYEQYF.

The chain joins TRBV20-1 to TRBJ2-1; D is ambiguous. Germline CDR1 DFQATT, CDR2 SNEGSKA (reference sequence). This CDR3 contains 15 residues. Trimming pared 1 base from V and 0 bases from J, leaving 10 bases between. The DNA of the CDR3 is TGCAGTGCTAGAGTGACCCCTAGCTCCTACAATGAGCAGTTCTTC. This sequence encodes CSARVTPSSYNEQFF.

This clonotype was seen repeatedly, ten times or more. As DNA, the CDR3 is TGTGCCACCGGGACTAGCGGGGGCTATGAGCAGTTCTTC. Protein: CATGTSGGYEQFF. The V gene is TRBV6-6, the J gene TRBJ2-1, with TRBD2 matching over 14 bases. The length of the CDR3 is 13 residues. Germline CDR1 and CDR2: MNHNY and SVGAGI (reference sequence). The ends lost 10 bases at V and 8 bases at J; junction bases unmatched: 4.

The genes are TRBV5-1 and TRBJ2-5, with 7 positions matching TRBD2. V trimming: 2 bases; J trimming: 6 bases; junction bases outside the gene matches: 10. The CDR3 totals 15 residues. Germline V gene data show CDR1 as SGHRS and CDR2 as YFSETQ. The CDR3 sequence: CASSFWSQSGKTQYF. DNA of the CDR3: TGCGCCAGCAGCTTTTGGAGTCAGAGCGGGAAGACCCAGTACTTC.

This clonotype was observed at least ten times. The chain links TRBV15 to TRBJ2-3; D remains ambiguous. V was pared by 0 bases and J by 7 bases, with 11 bases between. Germline loops: CDR1 LNHNV, CDR2 YYDKDF (reference sequence). The CDR3 is made up of 14 amino acids. CDR3 nucleotide sequence: TGTGCCACCAGCAGAGATCGCCGGATTTATACGCAGTATTTT. It specifies CATSRDRRIYTQYF.

This clonotype appeared a few times. The chain couples TRBV20-1 to TRBJ2-1; D may correspond to TRBD1 or TRBD2 (5 bases each). The CDR3 loop spans 16 amino acids. Trimming took off 3 bases at V and 7 bases at J, with 22 bases between the two ends. CDR1 is DFQATT, CDR2 SNEGSKA, per germline (reference sequence). CDR3 nucleotide sequence: TGCAGTGCTAGTGGGCTATCCGGGACCCGGAGTAATGAGCAGTTCTTC. Translation: CSASGLSGTRSNEQFF.

The CDR3 sequence: CASQKGGDQEQFF. CDR3 coding DNA: TGTGCCAGCCAGAAGGGCGGGGATCAAGAGCAGTTCTTC. The chain combines TRBV28 with TRBJ2-1; tentatively, D is TRBD2 (6 bases). The germline V gene has CDR1 MDHEN and CDR2 SYDVKM. The germline V and J ends were trimmed by 8 bases and 10 bases, with 18 bases remaining between them. The length of the CDR3 is 13 residues.